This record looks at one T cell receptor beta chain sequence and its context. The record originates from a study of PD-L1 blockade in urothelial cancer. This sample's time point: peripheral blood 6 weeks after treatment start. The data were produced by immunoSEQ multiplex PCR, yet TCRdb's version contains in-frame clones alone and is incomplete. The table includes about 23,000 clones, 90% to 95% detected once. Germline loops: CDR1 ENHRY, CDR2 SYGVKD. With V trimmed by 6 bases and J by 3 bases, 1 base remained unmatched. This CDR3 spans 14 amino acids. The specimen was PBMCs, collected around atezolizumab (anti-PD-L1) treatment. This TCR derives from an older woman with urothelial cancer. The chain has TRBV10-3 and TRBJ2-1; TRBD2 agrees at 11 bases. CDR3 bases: TGTGCCATCAGAGGGACTAGCGGCTACAATGAGCAGTTCTTC. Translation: CAIRGTSGYNEQFF.